Reported below is one T cell receptor (beta chain). The specificity of this receptor is unknown. Per-nucleotide qualities are absent, and no much larger clonotype sits a single base away. Relative to germline, V is missing 7 bases and J is missing 2 bases, with 7 bases of the junction outside any gene match. CDR1 and CDR2, looked up from the germline V gene, are SQVTM and ANQGSEA. The CDR3 holds 13 amino acids from the cysteine to the phenylalanine. Only the CDR3 part of the read is kept: 39 bases, read in frame from the first base. This specimen belongs to a study of CD8 T cells in ankylosing spondylitis (dated by TCRdb to about 2017). Context from the whole study: The study profiled T cell receptor beta repertoires in healthy donors and ankylosing spondylitis patients to find disease-linked TCR variants. The whole study cohort included 108 healthy donors and over 20 ankylosing spondylitis patients. Peripheral blood was sampled, and synovial fluid was also collected from ankylosing spondylitis patients.

The sample was run on an Illumina HiSeq 2500. Quantitative 5'-RACE with molecular barcodes was used to prepare TCR beta libraries. In the authors' own workflow: A new computational method based on a probabilistic model of VDJ rearrangement was used to identify disease-linked TCR variants. TCRdb reprocessing: public reads trimmed at Q25 with fastp, clones called with MiXCR, in-frame beta chains kept. Rows merge per CDR3 protein into single entries with the most common DNA and genes. TCRdb, not the original authors, processed these V and J calls. The sample has 230,000 or so distinct CDR3 sequences on record, roughly 18% of them singletons. The top ten constitute approximately 33% of the sample. Study-wide findings and limitations: Some of the motif variants had been reported before in the synovial fluid and blood of reactive arthritis patients, a finding that suggests common disease-initiation mechanisms. In peripheral blood, the disease-linked clones were found at relatively low frequencies and had a CD8+ phenotype. According to the report, matched synovial fluid samples from ankylosing spondylitis patients were significantly enriched for the disease-linked clones. Blood from ankylosing spondylitis patients appeared to be characterized by a TCR beta motif made up of several highly homologous amino acid variants.

The V gene is TRBV29-1 and the J gene is TRBJ2-7; a stretch of 8 junction bases matches TRBD1. This clonotype was obtained from a male donor with ankylosing spondylitis or in good health (not recorded which). The specimen sequenced was blood, either unsorted or a sorted T cell fraction (not recorded which). The nucleotides are TGCAGCGCCACCGGGACAGGCCCCTACGAGCAGTACTTC. This gives the protein CSATGTGPYEQYF.